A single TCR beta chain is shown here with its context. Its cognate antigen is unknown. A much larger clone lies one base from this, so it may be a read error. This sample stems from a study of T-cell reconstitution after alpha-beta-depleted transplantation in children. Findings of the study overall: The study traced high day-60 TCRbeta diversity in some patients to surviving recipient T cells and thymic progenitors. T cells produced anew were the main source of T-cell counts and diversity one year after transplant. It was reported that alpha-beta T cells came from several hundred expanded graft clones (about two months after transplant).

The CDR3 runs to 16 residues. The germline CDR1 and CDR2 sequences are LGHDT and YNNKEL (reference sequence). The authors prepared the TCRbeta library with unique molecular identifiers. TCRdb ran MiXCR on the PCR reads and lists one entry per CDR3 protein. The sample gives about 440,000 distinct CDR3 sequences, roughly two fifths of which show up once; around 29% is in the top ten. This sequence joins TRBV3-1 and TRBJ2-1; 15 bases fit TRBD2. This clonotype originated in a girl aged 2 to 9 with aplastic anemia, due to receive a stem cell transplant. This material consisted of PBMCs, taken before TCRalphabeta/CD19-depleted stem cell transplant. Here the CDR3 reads CANSPGLAGGYNEQFF. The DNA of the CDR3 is TGTGCCAACAGCCCAGGACTAGCGGGAGGGTACAATGAGCAGTTCTTC.